This TCR beta chain appears in the sequencing data of a study of T-cell reconstitution after alpha-beta-depleted transplantation in children. V was pared by 1 base and J by 2 bases, with 14 bases of the junction left unmatched. Germline V gene lookup returns CDR1 DFQATT and CDR2 SNEGSKA (reference sequence). The CDR3 extends over 19 amino acids. Using unique molecular identifiers, the investigators prepared the TCRbeta library. TCRdb re-called the PCR reads through MiXCR, storing one row per CDR3 protein. The data show about 580,000 distinct CDR3 sequences, roughly 23% seen once. The specimen comprised PBMCs, mostly from graft donor cells, sampled 360 days after TCRalphabeta/CD19-depleted stem cell transplant. The genes are TRBV20-1 and TRBJ2-7; 13 bases match TRBD2. This TCR derives from a boy under two years old who had a stem cell transplant for acute myeloid leukemia, so the T cells may come from the graft donor. Here the CDR3 DNA reads TGCAGTGCTAGAGCCCACTACCCATCCGGGACTAGCGGGGCCTACGAGCAGTACTTC. Protein: CSARAHYPSGTSGAYEQYF.